The 23 T cell receptor beta chains listed next were all sequenced from one sample in a study of blood T cell repertoires in COVID-19. The assay was immunoSEQ multiplex PCR, and TCRdb's table has in-frame clones only and misses some. The sample includes more than 150,000 clones, around three quarters seen only once; the top ten take 17%. Sequencing used peripheral blood. Every receptor here comes from a man aged 55 to 70 with active or convalescent COVID-19.

This clone came up a few times. The V and J genes are TRBV5-4 and TRBJ2-2, with D possibly matching TRBD1 (5 bases). The CDR3 spans 16 residues. Germline lookup yields CDR1 SGHNT and CDR2 YYREEE (reference sequence). With 4 bases removed from V and 3 bases from J, the gap between germline ends came to 16 bases. CDR3 nucleotides: TGTGCCAGCAGCACGGGCAGGGTGAAAGACACCGGGGAGCTGTTTTTT. Translation: CASSTGRVKDTGELFF. The variable domain in full, completed from reference TRBV5-4 and TRBJ2-2, reads ETGVTQSPTHLIKTRGQQVTLRCSSQSGHNTVSWYQQALGQGPQFIFQYYREEENGRGNFPPRFSGLQFPNYSSELNVNALELDDSALYLCASSTGRVKDTGELFFGEGSRLTVL.

V and J are TRBV19 and TRBJ2-3, with 8 bases lining up with TRBD2. The CDR3 runs to 14 residues. J was trimmed by 3 bases and V by 3 bases; bases with no gene match: 2. The germline gives CDR1 LNHDA, CDR2 SQIVND (reference sequence). This CDR3 reads CASSIGTRTDTQYF. As DNA, the CDR3 is TGTGCCAGTAGTATTGGGACTAGAACAGATACGCAGTATTTT.

CDR3 coding DNA: TGTGCCAGTAGTGCAGGGACAGGGGGCACCGGGGAGCTGTTTTTT. This translates into CASSAGTGGTGELFF. The genes are TRBV19 and TRBJ2-2; 11 bases match TRBD1. Germline CDR1 is LNHDA and CDR2 is SQIVND (reference sequence). This CDR3 spans 15 amino acids. The V and J ends lost 5 bases and 4 bases, in that order; junction bases with no gene match: 3.

The gene calls are TRBV6-2 or TRBV6-3 and TRBJ1-1; D possibly corresponds to TRBD1 (5 bases). This CDR3 comprises 14 residues. V gave up 2 bases and J gave up 1 base, with 8 bases separating them. Germline CDR1 is MNHEY and CDR2 is SVGEGT. CDR3 in DNA: TGTGCCAGCAGTTACCGGGGGGGGAACACTGAAGCTTTCTTT. Protein: CASSYRGGNTEAFF.

The chain is built from TRBV12-1 and TRBJ1-3; the table's TRBD1 call for D was not verified on the DNA. TRBV12-1 counts as a pseudogene. This CDR3 is built from 14 residues. In DNA form, the CDR3 reads TGTGCCAGCAGCTTTTACCAGGGGAGAGACACCATATATTTT. Translating it yields CASSFYQGRDTIYF.

This clone was counted a single time. The rearrangement links TRBV5-3 to TRBJ1-2; 7 nucleotides match TRBD1. TRBV5-3 carries the ORF label, with uncertain function. The CDR3 consists of 15 residues. V shed 4 bases and J 2 bases; nucleotides not matched to a gene: 8. The CDR3 spells CARSPRGQENYGYTF. The CDR3 DNA sequence: TGTGCCAGAAGCCCCCGCGGACAGGAGAACTATGGCTACACCTTC.

V gene TRBV20-1 combines with J gene TRBJ2-1, with 9 bases aligning to TRBD1. CDR3 length equals 16 residues. The germline V gene encodes CDR1 DFQATT and CDR2 SNEGSKA (reference sequence). V was pared by 3 bases and J by 6 bases, with 12 bases of the junction left unmatched. The CDR3 DNA reads TGCAGTGCTAGTGAGTGGTCCGGGACAGGGTCCAATGAGCAGTTCTTC. As protein: CSASEWSGTGSNEQFF.

This chain uses TRBV7-9 with TRBJ1-2; TRBD1 agrees at 9 bases. This CDR3 region has 16 residues. Germline V CDR1 and CDR2: SEHNR, FQNEAQ (reference sequence). Trimming at V came to 6 bases and at J to 7 bases, leaving 15 bases not matched to a gene. CDR3 residues: CASSSPRDRALGGYTF. The CDR3 DNA sequence: TGTGCCAGCAGTTCCCCCCGGGACAGGGCGTTGGGTGGCTACACCTTC.

This clone was detected only once. The gene calls are TRBV5-1 and TRBJ2-7, with TRBD1 identical over 11 bases. The J segment lost 1 base and the V segment lost 3 bases, leaving 3 bases of the junction unmatched. CDR3 length: 15 residues. In germline, CDR1 is SGHRS, CDR2 YFSETQ. The CDR3 bases are TGCGCCAGCAGCTCGGGGACAGGGGGATCCTACGAGCAGTACTTC. Its translation is CASSSGTGGSYEQYF.

V is TRBV30 and J is TRBJ2-2; 12 nucleotides match TRBD2. V was clipped by 6 bases and J by 4 bases; unmatched bases: 9. CDR3 length equals 16 residues. Looked up from germline, CDR1 is GTSNPN and CDR2 is SVGIG (reference sequence). CDR3 protein: CACTRRGLAGTGELFF. CDR3 DNA sequence: TGTGCCTGCACTCGACGGGGACTAGCGGGCACCGGGGAGCTGTTTTTT. Full variable domain (missing parts from reference TRBV30 and TRBJ2-2): SQTIHQWPATLVQPVGSPLSLECTVEGTSNPNLYWYRQAAGRGLQLLFYSVGIGQISSEVPQNLSASRPQDRQFILSSKKLLLSDSGFYLCACTRRGLAGTGELFFGEGSRLTVL.

This rearrangement joins TRBV7-2 to TRBJ2-7; D is possibly TRBD2 (5 bases). Trimming removed 5 bases at V and 6 bases at J, with 17 bases between. The germline V gene has CDR1 SGHTA and CDR2 FQGNSA. The CDR3 runs 14 residues. The CDR3 DNA follows: TGTGCCAGCAGCGCGGGTCTGGTGACGGGCGAGCAGTACTTC. It specifies CASSAGLVTGEQYF.

A few counts support this clone. This chain connects TRBV5-1 to TRBJ2-2; D gene unclear. This CDR3 has 14 amino acids. CDR1 and CDR2 from the germline V gene are SGHRS and YFSETQ. V lost 4 bases, J lost 4 bases, and 11 bases lay in between. CDR3 sequence reads: CASSPQTTTGELFF. Written as DNA, the CDR3 is TGCGCCAGCAGCCCACAGACCACCACCGGGGAGCTGTTTTTT.

The chain combines TRBV7-2 with TRBJ1-2; D call uncertain. Germline lookup yields CDR1 SGHTA and CDR2 FQGNSA. The CDR3 extends over 14 amino acids. V gave up 0 bases and J gave up 1 base, with 6 bases separating them. The DNA of the CDR3 is TGTGCCAGCAGCTTAGCACGGAGTAACTATGGCTACACCTTC. Translation gives CASSLARSNYGYTF.

The CDR3 loop is CASSPNIDRGFNEKLFF. In nucleotides, the CDR3 is TGTGCCAGCAGTCCGAACATTGACAGGGGGTTTAATGAAAAACTGTTTTTT. The chain uses TRBV28 and TRBJ1-4; 9 bases align to TRBD1. From germline, CDR1 is MDHEN and CDR2 SYDVKM. With V trimmed by 5 bases and J by 4 bases, 11 bases remained unmatched. The CDR3 has 17 residues. Based on the CDR3 plus reference TRBV28 and TRBJ1-4, the full variable domain is DVKVTQSSRYLVKRTGEKVFLECVQDMDHENMFWYRQDPGLGLRLIYFSYDVKMKEKGDIPEGYSVSREKKERFSLILESASTNQTSMYLCASSPNIDRGFNEKLFFGSGTQLSVL.

There are a few counts of this clone. V is TRBV18 and J is TRBJ2-3, with 9 bases fitting TRBD2. Germline V CDR1 and CDR2: KGHSH, LQKENI. Losses at the gene ends were 2 bases for V and 1 base for J; bases not matched to a gene: 1. CDR3 size: 15 residues. CDR3 bases: TGTGCCAGCTCACCAAGGACTAGCGGCACAGATACGCAGTATTTT. Protein sequence: CASSPRTSGTDTQYF.

The chain is built from TRBV7-2 and TRBJ2-5; no reliable D call. V gave up 1 base and J gave up 2 bases, with 8 bases separating them. The CDR3 is 14 amino acids. CDR1 SGHTA and CDR2 FQGNSA come from the germline V gene. The DNA of the CDR3 is TGTGCCAGCAGCTTAGGGGCGCAGCAAGAGACCCAGTACTTC. It specifies CASSLGAQQETQYF.

The J gene is TRBJ2-3, the V gene TRBV21-1; the table's D call TRBD1 went unverified against the DNA. TRBV21-1 is annotated as a pseudogene. CDR3 size: 17 residues. For the CDR3, the DNA is TGTGCCAGCTATGGTAAGGTGTCGGACAGGGTCACAGATACGCAGTATTTT. Amino acids: CASYGKVSDRVTDTQYF.

The rearrangement links TRBV19 to TRBJ2-7; 7 positions agree with TRBD1. This CDR3 is 16 amino acids long. With 10 bases clipped from V and 4 bases from J, the junction kept 19 bases outside the gene matches. The germline V gene has CDR1 LNHDA and CDR2 SQIVND (reference sequence). The chain's CDR3 is CATRYRDSLPQYEQYF. DNA of the CDR3: TGTGCCACGCGATACCGGGACAGCCTGCCTCAATACGAGCAGTACTTC.

The chain has TRBV14 and TRBJ2-3; 7 bases are a match to TRBD1. The ends lost 4 bases at V and 6 bases at J; junction bases unmatched: 7. In germline, CDR1 is SGHDN, CDR2 FVKESK. This CDR3 region has 14 residues. This CDR3 is CASSPRQGWDTQYF. In nucleotides, the CDR3 is TGTGCCAGCAGCCCCAGACAGGGTTGGGATACGCAGTATTTT. The full variable domain, its missing parts supplied by reference TRBV14 and TRBJ2-3, is EAGVTQFPSHSVIEKGQTVTLRCDPISGHDNLYWYRRVMGKEIKFLLHFVKESKQDESGMPNNRFLAERTGGTYSTLKVQPAELEDSGVYFCASSPRQGWDTQYFGPGTRLTVL.

The chain uses TRBV6-2 or TRBV6-3 and TRBJ2-5, with a weak D call TRBD1 (5 bases). Germline CDR1 is MNHEY and CDR2 is SVGEGT. This CDR3 is 16 amino acids long. Trimming removed 5 bases from V and 0 bases from J, with 16 bases in between. CDR3 in DNA: TGTGCCAGCAGTCCATGGGGCAGGGATAACCAAGAGACCCAGTACTTC. It yields the protein CASSPWGRDNQETQYF.

The CDR3, as DNA: TGTGCCAGCAGTTACCTGGGACAGGTCCCGCCCCAGCATTTT. Translation gives CASSYLGQVPPQHF. The V call is TRBV6-2 or TRBV6-3, the J call TRBJ1-5, with 8 nucleotides matching TRBD1. Germline V gene sequence: CDR1 MNHEY, CDR2 SVGEGT. This CDR3 region has 14 residues. V shed 2 bases and J 9 bases; nucleotides not matched to a gene: 6.

The chain uses TRBV7-3 and TRBJ1-2; no clear D. This CDR3 has 13 residues. V lost 5 bases and J 3 bases, leaving 10 bases between the germline ends. CDR1 SGHTA and CDR2 FQGTGA come from the germline V gene. CDR3 loop: CASSAQAHYGYTF. CDR3 DNA: TGTGCCAGCAGCGCCCAGGCGCACTATGGCTACACCTTC.

The chain joins TRBV30 to TRBJ2-1; weak D call: TRBD1 (5 bases). CDR3 length equals 13 residues. CDR1 is GTSNPN and CDR2 is SVGIG in the germline V gene (reference sequence). V was trimmed by 2 bases and J by 6 bases, leaving 11 bases between them. CDR3 residues: CAWSQGFLNEQFF. CDR3 DNA: TGTGCCTGGAGTCAGGGTTTTCTCAATGAGCAGTTCTTC.